The 26 T cell receptor beta chains listed next were all sequenced from one sample in a study of response to subunit inactivated influenza vaccine. TCRdb re-called the RT-PCR reads through MiXCR, storing one row per CDR3 protein. The table lists roughly 190,000 distinct CDR3 sequences, about 12% of them singletons. These records were also assigned to another study, of T cells expressing NK-cell markers. That paper adds: Production of TCR beta cDNA relied on 5'RACE template switching with UMIs.

The sequences come from CD8+ T cells sorted from PBMCs, collected 11 to 12 days after vaccination. These receptors originate from a man aged 50 to 59 who received an inactivated influenza vaccine.

This clonotype was observed a handful of times. The chain couples TRBV28 to TRBJ1-4; no clear D gene. The V gene lost 7 bases and the J gene lost 0 bases, with 12 bases spanning the gap. Germline-derived CDR1 and CDR2 are MDHEN and SYDVKM. CDR3 size: 15 residues. The CDR3 is CASTLMGATNEKLFF. The CDR3 DNA reads as TGTGCCAGCACCCTCATGGGTGCAACTAATGAAAAACTGTTTTTT.

The chain's CDR3 is CASSKDNERLAANTGELFF. The CDR3 nucleotides are TGTGCCAGCAGCAAAGATAACGAAAGGCTAGCGGCGAACACCGGGGAGCTGTTTTTT. The V and J genes are TRBV21-1 and TRBJ2-2; the D call in the table, TRBD2, was not verified against the DNA. TRBV21-1 is flagged as a pseudogene. The CDR3 runs to 19 residues.

The J gene is TRBJ2-3, the V gene TRBV7-9; D possibly uses TRBD1 or TRBD2 (6 bases each). The CDR3 has 16 amino acids. CDR1 and CDR2 from the germline V gene are SEHNR and FQNEAQ (reference sequence). Trimming cost V 5 bases and J 2 bases, with 17 bases left between them. The CDR3 reads CASSVGSGAVTDTQYF. The DNA for the CDR3 is TGTGCCAGCAGCGTAGGGTCGGGGGCCGTCACAGATACGCAGTATTTT.

This clonotype has more than one count but fewer than ten. The chain is built from TRBV20-1 and TRBJ1-1; no clear D. CDR3 length equals 11 residues. The germline gives CDR1 DFQATT, CDR2 SNEGSKA (reference sequence). The germline V and J ends were trimmed by 0 bases and 5 bases, with 4 bases remaining between them. CDR3 sequence (DNA): TGCAGTGCTAGAGAAGGTACTGAAGCTTTCTTT. It is translated as CSAREGTEAFF.

This sequence joins TRBV7-6 and TRBJ1-5; D is unresolved. Trimming pared 3 bases from V and 3 bases from J, leaving 6 bases between. The CDR3 spans 13 residues. Germline values: CDR1 SGHVS, CDR2 FNYEAQ. CDR3 protein: CASSLDLNQPQHF. The CDR3 DNA is TGTGCCAGCAGCTTGGACCTCAATCAGCCCCAGCATTTT. Looking up the rest from reference TRBV7-6 and TRBJ1-5 gives the full variable domain: GAGVSQSPRYKVTKRGQDVALRCDPISGHVSLYWYRQALGQGPEFLTYFNYEAQQDKSGLPNDRFSAERPEGSISTLTIQRTEQRDSAMYRCASSLDLNQPQHFGDGTRLSIL.

The V and J genes are TRBV4-2 and TRBJ2-7, with D perhaps TRBD1 (5 bases). V lost 3 bases to trimming and J lost 1 base, with 19 bases between them. Germline V gene data show CDR1 as LGHNA and CDR2 as YNFKEQ. The CDR3 is 17 residues long. The CDR3 sequence: CASSQGPMGPLSYEQYF. The CDR3 region has the DNA TGTGCCAGCAGCCAGGGCCCTATGGGGCCGTTATCCTACGAGCAGTACTTC.

This chain connects TRBV28 to TRBJ2-1, with 8 bases aligning to TRBD2. The CDR3 totals 17 residues. J was trimmed by 9 bases and V by 4 bases; bases with no gene match: 17. Germline V gives CDR1 MDHEN, CDR2 SYDVKM. CDR3 in DNA: TGTGCCAGCAGTTACCCCCTAAGTAGCGGGGTGAGGGTTGAGCAGTTCTTC. It is translated as CASSYPLSSGVRVEQFF. Looking up the rest from reference TRBV28 and TRBJ2-1 gives the full variable domain: DVKVTQSSRYLVKRTGEKVFLECVQDMDHENMFWYRQDPGLGLRLIYFSYDVKMKEKGDIPEGYSVSREKKERFSLILESASTNQTSMYLCASSYPLSSGVRVEQFFGPGTRLTVL.

The sample holds a few counts of this clonotype. The gene calls are TRBV11-2 and TRBJ1-3; the D gene is possibly TRBD1 (5 bases). CDR1 and CDR2 (germline): SGHAT, FQNNGV. The ends were cut back, 3 bases at V and 0 bases at J, with 9 bases in the middle. This CDR3 comprises 15 residues. The CDR3 loop reads CASSLGPISGNTIYF. In nucleotides, the CDR3 is TGTGCCAGCAGCTTGGGACCGATCTCTGGAAACACCATATATTTT.

This clonotype has a handful of counts. The genes are TRBV9 and TRBJ2-7; perhaps TRBD1 as D (6 bases). Trimming removed 0 bases from V and 0 bases from J, with 10 bases in between. Germline V gene lookup returns CDR1 SGDLS and CDR2 YYNGEE. This CDR3 has 15 residues. The CDR3 nucleotides read TGTGCCAGCAGCGTAGGGGACATGCTCTCCTACGAGCAGTACTTC. Translating it yields CASSVGDMLSYEQYF. Full variable domain (missing parts from reference TRBV9 and TRBJ2-7): DSGVTQTPKHLITATGQRVTLRCSPRSGDLSVYWYQQSLDQGLQFLIQYYNGEERAKGNILERFSAQQFPDLHSELNLSSLELGDSALYFCASSVGDMLSYEQYFGPGTRLTVT.

A few counts support this clonotype. The chain carries TRBV10-3 and TRBJ2-1; no clear D gene. V lost 2 bases and J 0 bases, leaving 8 bases between the germline ends. Germline lookup yields CDR1 ENHRY and CDR2 SYGVKD. This CDR3 contains 15 residues. CDR3 residues: CAISERSSSYNEQFF. CDR3 nucleotide sequence: TGTGCCATCAGTGAGCGGTCTAGCTCCTACAATGAGCAGTTCTTC.

This clonotype was seen more than once but under ten times. This chain joins TRBV5-1 and TRBJ1-2, with D unclear. CDR3 length equals 14 residues. V was clipped by 4 bases and J by 8 bases, with 18 bases between them. The germline gives CDR1 SGHRS, CDR2 YFSETQ. The CDR3 DNA is TGCGCCAGCAGCGCCCAGACCGATTTCGCGGGCTACACCTTC. Its protein is CASSAQTDFAGYTF.

This clonotype was recorded at least ten times. V usage is TRBV9 and J usage is TRBJ2-7; D uncertain. Germline CDR1 reads SGDLS; CDR2 reads YYNGEE. Trimming cost V 4 bases and J 1 base, with 9 bases left between them. The CDR3 is 13 amino acids. CDR3 loop: CASSPSLSYEQYF. The DNA for the CDR3 is TGTGCCAGCAGCCCTTCTCTATCCTACGAGCAGTACTTC.

This clonotype came up a few times. The V call is TRBV20-1, the J call TRBJ2-7, with D tentatively TRBD1 (5 bases). The ends were cut back, 0 bases at V and 2 bases at J, with 14 bases in the middle. From germline, CDR1 is DFQATT and CDR2 SNEGSKA (reference sequence). There are 15 residues in the CDR3. In nucleotides, the CDR3 is TGCAGTGCTAGAGATGGCCAGGGTGGAACCTACGAGCAGTACTTC. Protein: CSARDGQGGTYEQYF.

This clonotype was counted only a few times. The chain joins TRBV7-9 to TRBJ1-4; D gene uncertain. Trimming stripped 6 bases from V and 5 bases from J, with 13 bases between. Germline V gives CDR1 SEHNR, CDR2 FQNEAQ (reference sequence). This CDR3 has 14 residues. Here the CDR3 reads CASRAARTNEKLFF. The CDR3 coding sequence is TGTGCCAGCAGAGCAGCACGGACGAATGAAAAACTGTTTTTT.

This clonotype was counted a few times. The chain joins TRBV28 to TRBJ1-6, with a tentative D call TRBD1 (5 bases). The germline V gene encodes CDR1 MDHEN and CDR2 SYDVKM. The CDR3 totals 18 residues. V was pared by 3 bases and J by 0 bases, with 15 bases between. DNA for the CDR3: TGTGCCAGCAGTTTCTCCCTTGGACATCGCTCCTATAATTCACCCCTCCACTTT. It translates to CASSFSLGHRSYNSPLHF.

The chain is built from TRBV7-8 and TRBJ2-7; TRBD2 might be the D (6 bases). The V gene's germline CDR1 is SGHVS and CDR2 FQNEAQ. Between the trimmed V and J ends, which lost 5 bases and 2 bases, there was a span of 16 bases. This CDR3 contains 15 residues. CDR3 bases: TGTGCCAGCAGCGGAAGACTAGGGGCTACCTACGAGCAGTACTTC. It yields the protein CASSGRLGATYEQYF.

This chain connects TRBV19 to TRBJ2-1; perhaps TRBD2 as D (6 bases). V shed 1 base and J shed 10 bases, with 20 bases lying between them. CDR1 is LNHDA and CDR2 is SQIVND in the germline V gene (reference sequence). CDR3 size: 16 residues. CDR3 sequence: CASSIGGGGIGWEQFF. The CDR3 region has the DNA TGTGCCAGTAGTATAGGAGGTGGCGGGATTGGCTGGGAGCAGTTCTTC.

There are a few counts of this clonotype. This chain connects TRBV6-1 to TRBJ2-7, with TRBD1 matching over 8 bases. Looked up from germline, CDR1 is MNHNS and CDR2 is SASEGT. This CDR3 is built from 14 residues. V trimming: 5 bases; J trimming: 3 bases; junction bases outside the gene matches: 6. CDR3 in amino acids: CASSPRTGIYEQYF. The CDR3 DNA reads TGTGCCAGCAGTCCCCGGACAGGGATCTACGAGCAGTACTTC.

This clonotype came up a few times. The chain employs TRBV5-1 and TRBJ1-1; the match to TRBD1 covers 9 bases. This CDR3 is built from 13 residues. The germline V gene encodes CDR1 SGHRS and CDR2 YFSETQ. V was pared by 4 bases and J by 11 bases, with 9 bases of the junction left unmatched. This chain's CDR3 is CASSPTGGQVAFF. In DNA form, the CDR3 reads TGCGCCAGCAGCCCGACAGGGGGTCAGGTGGCTTTCTTT. The full variable domain, its missing parts supplied by reference TRBV5-1 and TRBJ1-1, is KAGVTQTPRYLIKTRGQQVTLSCSPISGHRSVSWYQQTPGQGLQFLFEYFSETQRNKGNFPGRFSGRQFSNSRSEMNVSTLELGDSALYLCASSPTGGQVAFFGQGTRLTVV.

This clonotype appeared a single time. V is TRBV29-1 and J is TRBJ2-1, with D possibly TRBD2 on 5 matching bases. V was clipped by 8 bases and J by 1 base, with 15 bases between them. In germline, CDR1 is SQVTM, CDR2 ANQGSEA. The CDR3 loop spans 14 amino acids. CDR3 residues: CSSSTGGSYNEQFF. The DNA for the CDR3 is TGCAGCTCATCGACGGGCGGGTCCTACAATGAGCAGTTCTTC.

This clonotype appeared a few times. This chain links TRBV29-1 with TRBJ2-3, with D tentatively TRBD2 (6 bases). V lost 3 bases and J lost 5, with 6 bases in between. CDR1 is SQVTM and CDR2 is ANQGSEA in the germline V gene. The length of the CDR3 is 11 residues. In nucleotides, the CDR3 is TGCAGCGTTGAGGGGGGAGATACGCAGTATTTT. Its protein product is CSVEGGDTQYF.

Only a few counts were recorded for this clonotype. The rearrangement joins TRBV28 to TRBJ1-2, with D tentatively TRBD1 (5 bases). The V and J ends lost 1 base and 6 bases respectively, with 12 bases between them. Germline CDR1 and CDR2: MDHEN and SYDVKM. The CDR3 has 14 amino acids. This CDR3 is CASSLSSGFHGYTF. In DNA form, the CDR3 reads TGTGCCAGCAGTTTATCCTCAGGGTTTCATGGCTACACCTTC.

The rearrangement uses TRBV29-1 and TRBJ1-2, with D unresolved. The CDR3 is 14 residues long. The germline CDR1 and CDR2 sequences are SQVTM and ANQGSEA. V shed 2 bases and J shed 5 bases, with 15 bases lying between them. The DNA of the CDR3 is TGCAGCGTTGAAATGTTTGGGAATAGGTATGGCTACACCTTC. Translating gives CSVEMFGNRYGYTF.

This clonotype came up many times. The chain links TRBV29-1 to TRBJ2-3; D unresolved. Germline loops: CDR1 SQVTM, CDR2 ANQGSEA. The V and J ends lost 6 bases and 0 bases respectively, with 13 bases between them. This CDR3 region has 14 residues. The CDR3 nucleotides are TGCAGCGTCATGGGCGCTTCTAGCACAGATACGCAGTATTTT. Its translation: CSVMGASSTDTQYF.

This clonotype was observed a few times. The rearrangement joins TRBV29-1 to TRBJ1-1; 7 nucleotides match TRBD1. Germline CDR1 SQVTM, CDR2 ANQGSEA. This CDR3 comprises 17 residues. The J segment lost 0 bases and the V segment lost 3 bases, leaving 13 bases of the junction unmatched. DNA of the CDR3: TGCAGCGTTGAGCAGAACGGACAGGAGATCATGAACACTGAAGCTTTCTTT. Protein: CSVEQNGQEIMNTEAFF.

There are a few counts of this clonotype. This sequence joins TRBV21-1 and TRBJ2-7; the table's D gene call, TRBD1, was not cross checked with the DNA. TRBV21-1 is marked as a pseudogene. The CDR3 extends over 19 amino acids. Here the CDR3 DNA reads TGTGCCAGCAGCCACCCTTGGTTGGACAGGAGGACTCAAGGGTACGAGCAGTACTTC. Its protein is CASSHPWLDRRTQGYEQYF.